In this sample, the clone carrying this TCR beta chain turned up many times. TCRdb reprocessed the RT-PCR reads with MiXCR, giving one entry per CDR3 protein. This table has about a million distinct CDR3 sequences, under 20% appearing once. The data derive from a study of patients and donors after allogeneic stem cell transplantation. J was trimmed by 2 bases and V by 1 base; bases with no gene match: 6. The CDR3 is 16 amino acids. The TCR originated in a human donor who was either an allogeneic HSCT recipient or a stem cell or donor lymphocyte infusion donor (not recorded which). It is not recorded whose cells these are; they may come from a transplant donor. The chain employs TRBV12-3 or TRBV12-4 and TRBJ2-3, with 7 bases fitting TRBD2. Sequencing was carried out using blood, either unsorted or a sorted T cell fraction (not recorded which). The CDR3 nucleotides are TGTGCCAGCAGTTTAGTTCTAGCGGAGACCACAGATACGCAGTATTTT. Protein sequence: CASSLVLAETTDTQYF.